What follows are 15 T cell receptor beta chains derived from one specimen sequenced in a study of T cell clonotyping in hematopoietic cell transplantation. Clones were sequenced by immunoSEQ multiplex PCR, and TCRdb holds only the in-frame ones, with some missing. The table shows 10,000 to 15,000 clones, with roughly 87% occurring only once. The sequencing input was peripheral blood mononuclear cells. The receptors come from a human donor who either received an allogeneic hematopoietic cell transplant for a myeloid malignancy or was a related donor (not recorded which). Some clones in this sample may be carry-over from other donors' samples.

A single count supports this clone. CDR3 sequence (DNA): TGTGCCAGCAGCGACCCGACAGCTGCGAACACCGGGGAGCTGTTTTTT. It yields the protein CASSDPTAANTGELFF. V and J are TRBV9 and TRBJ2-2, with a possible D match to TRBD1 (5 bases). CDR3 size: 16 residues. Deletions cut 3 bases from V and 0 bases from J, with 12 bases between. The V gene's germline CDR1 is SGDLS and CDR2 YYNGEE.

As concerns this clone: The junction departs from the called germline gene at one end, perhaps through a read error. The chain uses TRBV5-1 and TRBJ2-7; TRBD1 aligns across 8 bases. This CDR3 has 16 residues. Germline CDR1 reads SGHRS; CDR2 reads YFSETQ. The DNA of the CDR3 is TGCGCCAGCAGCCCGGGTTCGGGACAGGTAACCTACAAGCAGTACTTC. It specifies CASSPGSGQVTYKQYF.

In its sample, this clone was seen once. The V gene is TRBV27, the J gene TRBJ1-5; TRBD1 might be the D (6 bases). Germline V lookup: CDR1 MNHEY, CDR2 SMNVEV (reference sequence). V shed 2 bases and J shed 5 bases, with 7 bases lying between them. This CDR3 has 13 residues. CDR3 protein: CASSLNRDQPQHF. The CDR3 bases are TGTGCCAGCAGTTTAAACAGGGATCAGCCCCAGCATTTT.

V usage is TRBV30 and J usage is TRBJ1-5, with D possibly TRBD1 on 5 matching bases. Germline CDR1 is GTSNPN and CDR2 is SVGIG (reference sequence). This CDR3 spans 14 amino acids. Trimming pared 0 bases from V and 6 bases from J, leaving 12 bases between. The CDR3 DNA is TGTGCCTGGAGTGTCGGAAATAGGGGTCAGCCCCAGCATTTT. Protein product: CAWSVGNRGQPQHF.

The chain carries TRBV29-1 and TRBJ1-1, with D possibly being TRBD1 (6 bases). The V end lost 7 bases, the J end lost 0 bases, and 21 bases lay between the germline ends. Per the germline V gene, CDR1 is SQVTM and CDR2 is ANQGSEA. CDR3 length: 16 amino acids. The CDR3 region has the DNA TGCAGCGCTAGAACTCTACAGGGTTCGGTGAACACTGAAGCTTTCTTT. It translates to CSARTLQGSVNTEAFF.

This clone was observed a few times. V gene TRBV30 combines with J gene TRBJ1-2; D might be TRBD1 (5 bases). CDR1 is GTSNPN, CDR2 SVGIG, per germline (reference sequence). This CDR3 is 12 amino acids long. V gave up 4 bases and J gave up 6 bases, with 12 bases separating them. CDR3 region: CAWTGRLDGYTF. For the CDR3, the DNA is TGTGCCTGGACAGGGAGGCTCGATGGCTACACCTTC.

By its share, this clone is medium-sized. The rearrangement joins TRBV11-2 to TRBJ1-2; 7 bases match TRBD1. With V trimmed by 3 bases and J by 8 bases, 3 bases remained unmatched. CDR1 SGHAT and CDR2 FQNNGV come from the germline V gene. The CDR3 length is 12 residues. The CDR3 loop is CASSFSRGGYTF. The CDR3 coding sequence is TGTGCCAGCAGCTTCTCCAGGGGGGGCTACACCTTC.

DNA of the CDR3: TGTGCCAGCAGCCCCCCCGAGAACACCGGGGAGCTGTTTTTT. Translating it yields CASSPPENTGELFF. The chain links TRBV7-3 to TRBJ2-2, with D unresolved. The germline V gene encodes CDR1 SGHTA and CDR2 FQGTGA. V lost 5 bases and J 1 base, leaving 8 bases between the germline ends. The CDR3 is made up of 14 amino acids.

CDR3 DNA sequence: TGTGCCAGCAGTCGGGACAGGGGTAATCAGCCCCAGCATTTT. It codes for CASSRDRGNQPQHF. This sequence joins TRBV27 and TRBJ1-5; 10 nucleotides align to TRBD1. This CDR3 is 14 amino acids long. V lost 5 bases and J lost 4; bases outside the gene matches: 2. Germline lookup yields CDR1 MNHEY and CDR2 SMNVEV (reference sequence).

The rearrangement links TRBV19 to TRBJ1-2, with D possibly TRBD1 on 5 matching bases. Per germline, CDR1 LNHDA and CDR2 SQIVND (reference sequence). The V gene lost 3 bases and the J gene lost 6 bases, with 11 bases spanning the gap. The CDR3 is made up of 13 amino acids. The CDR3 DNA follows: TGTGCCAGTAGTATCTCAGGGTACGATGGCTACACCTTC. Its translation is CASSISGYDGYTF.

V gene TRBV18 combines with J gene TRBJ1-2; 7 positions match TRBD1. The CDR3 is 15 residues long. Germline CDR1 reads KGHSH; CDR2 reads LQKENI. V shed 5 bases and J 10 bases; nucleotides not matched to a gene: 16. The CDR3 bases are TGTGCCAGCTCAGAGGAGGGGGACAGCATATGGGACTACACCTTC. The encoded protein is CASSEEGDSIWDYTF.

The chain is built from TRBV7-8 and TRBJ1-1; 10 nucleotides match TRBD1. Germline CDR1 reads SGHVS; CDR2 reads FQNEAQ. This CDR3 region has 18 residues. Losses at the gene ends were 1 base for V and 11 bases for J; bases not matched to a gene: 19. CDR3 coding DNA: TGTGCCAGCAGCTTAGGGGCGGGGTCCGGGACAGGGGCCCTCGAGGCTTTCTTT. Its protein is CASSLGAGSGTGALEAFF.

The rearrangement links TRBV5-1 to TRBJ1-4; D gene unclear. Germline values: CDR1 SGHRS, CDR2 YFSETQ. V lost 1 base and J lost 8, with 6 bases in between. This CDR3 contains 12 residues. The CDR3 reads CASSLMGEKLFF. CDR3 sequence (DNA): TGCGCCAGCAGCTTGATGGGGGAAAAACTGTTTTTT. Combining the CDR3 with reference TRBV5-1 and TRBJ1-4 gives the whole variable domain KAGVTQTPRYLIKTRGQQVTLSCSPISGHRSVSWYQQTPGQGLQFLFEYFSETQRNKGNFPGRFSGRQFSNSRSEMNVSTLELGDSALYLCASSLMGEKLFFGSGTQLSVL.

The chain is built from TRBV6-6 and TRBJ1-1; possibly TRBD1 for D (6 bases). CDR3 length equals 16 residues. The V end was cut by 4 bases, the J end by 5 bases, with 20 bases between. Germline V gene lookup returns CDR1 MNHNY and CDR2 SVGAGI (reference sequence). This CDR3 is CASSLTGQSGWTEAFF. As DNA, the CDR3 is TGTGCCAGCAGTTTAACCGGACAGTCGGGGTGGACTGAAGCTTTCTTT.

The chain recombines TRBV4-3 with TRBJ1-1; tentative D call: TRBD1 (6 bases). Germline-derived CDR1 and CDR2 are LGHNA and YSLEER. The length of the CDR3 is 15 residues. V was clipped by 4 bases and J by 4 bases, with 16 bases between them. The CDR3 protein is CASSPRTSGATEAFF. CDR3 in DNA: TGCGCCAGCAGCCCCCGGACCTCGGGGGCCACTGAAGCTTTCTTT.